This section outlines one T cell receptor (beta chain) sequence together with its context. By 5'RACE template switching, TCR cDNA was produced, with a universal primer site and UMIs added in the process. MiXCR, run by TCRdb on the 5' RACE reads, gives a single entry per CDR3 protein. The repertoire holds approximately 130,000 distinct CDR3 sequences, with over 12% as singletons. This specimen comes from a study of T cells after yellow fever vaccination. The CDR3 sequence is 13 residues long. V lost 5 bases, J lost 2 bases, and 6 bases lay in between. The J gene is TRBJ2-2, the V gene TRBV12-3 or TRBV12-4; D remains unclear. The receptor's source is a man aged 18-30 years who received the YFV17D yellow fever vaccine. The specimen comprised CD8+ T cells sorted from PBMCs, sampled 5 days after the yellow fever booster vaccination. CDR3 amino acids: CASSPINTGELFF. The CDR3, as DNA: TGTGCCAGCAGTCCCATTAACACCGGGGAGCTGTTTTTT.